These T cell receptor beta chains were read from a single sample in a study of naive and memory T cell subsets. TCRdb independently ran MiXCR on the UMI-ligation and nested PCR reads; one entry per CDR3 protein. Here the sample spans approximately 80,000 distinct CDR3 sequences, about 9.9% being singletons. Sequenced material: naive CD8+ T cells from blood. These receptors were collected from a human donor in good health. The CDR3 runs from the conserved cysteine through the conserved F or W. Fields, in order: V gene, clone size, J gene, CDR3 protein. Expanded clones get a size class; other rows say once, few or many, or leave the size out.

V: TRBV5-6
size: -
J: TRBJ2-7
CDR3: CASSLSAFGGEQYF

V: TRBV7-3
size: -
J: TRBJ2-5
CDR3: CASSLTGTNKETQYF

V: TRBV15
size: many
J: TRBJ2-3
CDR3: CATSGTGGRALDTQYF

V: TRBV12-3/TRBV12-4
size: -
J: TRBJ1-1
CDR3: CASSPLTGVNTEAFF

V: TRBV6-2/TRBV6-3
size: few
J: TRBJ2-2
CDR3: CASSGSASGELFF

V: TRBV7-2
size: -
J: TRBJ2-4
CDR3: CASSPGMASGDKNIQYF

V: TRBV5-4
size: -
J: TRBJ2-7
CDR3: CASSPTREVRSHEQYF

V: TRBV5-1
size: few
J: TRBJ2-1
CDR3: CASSLDFFQRFYNEQFF

V: TRBV20-1
size: many
J: TRBJ2-1
CDR3: CSARAGLAGASSYNEQFF

V: TRBV25-1
size: few
J: TRBJ2-5
CDR3: CASSLGQGAETQYF

V: TRBV14
size: -
J: TRBJ2-3
CDR3: CASSTGQRTDTQYF

V: TRBV29-1
size: many
J: TRBJ1-1
CDR3: CSVEQGPEAFF